The clone carrying this T cell receptor beta chain was counted between two and nine times. Its cognate antigen is unknown. These data originate in a study of T cells after yellow fever vaccination. Study conclusions and caveats: In FACS-sorted repertoires, abundant clonotypes from the bulk population could appear as contaminants. A secondary response was less intense yet reached its peak sooner, at day 5 versus 15.

V dropped 5 bases and J dropped 7; count of bases not matched to a gene: 4. CDR3 length: 13 amino acids. MiXCR, run by TCRdb on the 5' RACE reads, gives a single entry per CDR3 protein. This table has roughly 300,000 distinct CDR3 sequences, around 8.1% appearing once. The clonotype comes from a man between 18 and 29 years old who received the YFV17D yellow fever vaccine. Sequencing used PBMCs, obtained more than 35 days after the first yellow fever vaccination. The chain carries TRBV12-3 or TRBV12-4 and TRBJ1-4; TRBD1 matches 7 bases. The CDR3: CASSDRASEKLFF. The CDR3 bases are TGTGCCAGCAGTGACAGGGCCTCTGAAAAACTGTTTTTT.